Detailed here is one TCR beta chain. This record comes from a study of radiotherapy plus CTLA-4 blockade in lung cancer. Only in-frame clones appear in the TCRdb table, and some are missing; sequencing was by immunoSEQ multiplex PCR. The sample lists 56,000 or so clones; under 85% were seen once. This receptor was obtained from a human donor with non-small cell lung cancer who had a partial response to radiotherapy plus ipilimumab. Sequencing used peripheral blood, obtained from a patient treated with radiotherapy plus ipilimumab.

The CDR3 bases are TGTGCCAGTCGATCGGGGACAGTCGGGTCCTACGAGCAGTACTTC. Residues: CASRSGTVGSYEQYF. The chain is built from TRBV19 and TRBJ2-7, with 7 bases aligning to TRBD1. CDR3 size: 15 residues. Germline V gives CDR1 LNHDA, CDR2 SQIVND (reference sequence). The V gene end was trimmed by 8 bases and the J gene end by 1 base; junction bases not matched to a gene: 11. Full variable domain (rest looked up from reference TRBV19 and TRBJ2-7): DGGITQSPKYLFRKEGQNVTLSCEQNLNHDAMYWYRQDPGQGLRLIYYSQIVNDFQKGDIAEGYSVSREKKESFPLTVTSAQKNPTAFYLCASRSGTVGSYEQYFGPGTRLTVT.